This TCR beta chain appears in the sequencing data of a study of T cells in Graves' hyperthyroidism and ophthalmopathy. In the ophthalmopathy cohort, Clinical Activity Score was at least 3, NOSPECS grade at least 4, and duration under 3 months. Every diagnosis used clinical symptoms, serum thyroxine and TRAb, thyroid ultrasound and orbital computed tomography. Extraction of PBMCs used 7.5 to 10 ml of fresh peripheral blood. This clonotype was seen many times. Its antigen is currently unknown. Findings of the study overall: Peripheral blood also featured most of the thyroid clonotypes expanded above 0.001.

RNA transcripts yielded amplified TCR beta CDR3 regions. First-round RT-PCR targeting the TCR CDR3 was performed with the HTBI primer set. TCRdb reanalysed the multiplex PCR reads using MiXCR and keeps one entry per CDR3 protein. The repertoire includes 450,000 to 650,000 distinct CDR3 sequences, 11% to 15% of them detected once, and over 6% sits in the top ten. CDR3 length: 12 amino acids. Germline-derived CDR1 and CDR2 are LGHNA and YNFKEQ. Trimming shortened V by 10 bases and J by 9 bases, and 18 bases separated the two germline ends. The sequence derives from a woman aged 18-35 years with Graves' ophthalmopathy. J is TRBJ1-2 and V is TRBV4-2, with D possibly matching TRBD1 (6 bases). Sequenced input: blood. CDR3 in amino acids: CATGEIPISYTF. CDR3 nucleotide sequence: TGTGCCACAGGGGAAATACCTATAAGCTACACCTTC.